This TCR beta chain was captured in a study of PD-1 blockade in mismatch repair-deficient tumors. Turning to the study itself: All were previously treated, progressing patients with about twelve mismatch repair-deficient cancer types. The study, taken as a whole, reports: Tumor-resident clones, often absent from pretreatment blood, expanded after pembrolizumab and then contracted.

The CDR3 spans 13 residues. The V gene lost 6 bases and the J gene lost 3 bases, with 10 bases spanning the gap. CDR1 is SNHLY and CDR2 is FYNNEI in the germline V gene. Turning to this clone: Its antigen is unknown. Other DNA sequences in the same sample also yield this CDR3.

Libraries were prepared by immunoSEQ multiplex PCR; TCRdb keeps only in-frame clonotypes and omits some of them. The sample yields about 79,000 clones, approximately 81% seen once. This TCR derives from an adult with mismatch repair-deficient cancer. Sequencing used peripheral blood, obtained 44 weeks after starting pembrolizumab. The V call is TRBV2, the J call TRBJ2-3; TRBD2 is a possible D gene (6 bases). Written as DNA, the CDR3 is TGTGCCAGCAGCGGGACTCAGACAGATACGCAGTATTTT. It specifies CASSGTQTDTQYF. Full variable domain (outside the CDR3, taken from reference TRBV2 and TRBJ2-3): EPEVTQTPSHQVTQMGQEVILRCVPISNHLYFYWYRQILGQKVEFLVSFYNNEISEKSEIFDDQFSVERPDGSNFTLKIRSTKLEDSAMYFCASSGTQTDTQYFGPGTRLTVL.